The clone carrying this TCR beta chain was counted at least ten times. The sample belongs to a study of Graves' ophthalmopathy and Graves' hyperthyroidism. RNA served as the template for amplifying TCR beta CDR3 regions. An initial RT-PCR round employing HTBI primers preceded a second-round multiplex PCR. TCRdb re-derived calls from the multiplex PCR reads in MiXCR, one entry per CDR3 protein. The sample holds 650,000 to 900,000 distinct CDR3 sequences; around 40% are singletons and the top ten take approximately 46%. CDR1 and CDR2 (germline): SEHNR, FQNEAQ (reference sequence). The CDR3 spans 18 residues. With V trimmed by 5 bases and J by 1 base, 12 bases remained unmatched.

The sequence was collected from an adult man with Graves' ophthalmopathy. The chain employs TRBV7-9 and TRBJ2-2; TRBD1 matches at 8 bases. Sequenced material: peripheral blood. The CDR3 sequence is CASSLFGQGVGNTGELFF. CDR3 nucleotide sequence: TGTGCCAGCAGCCTATTTGGACAGGGTGTCGGGAACACCGGGGAGCTGTTTTTT.